This T cell receptor beta chain was identified in a study of T cell repertoires in cytomegalovirus infection. Study findings and constraints: Clonotype analysis showed dominance of the ex vivo response by HLA-C-restricted CMV-specific TCR beta clonotypes.

CDR1 and CDR2 (germline): MDHEN, SYDVKM. The CDR3 has 14 amino acids. J lost 2 bases, V lost 8 bases, and 5 bases had no gene match. TCRdb re-derived calls from the reads in MiXCR, one entry per CDR3 protein. Of about 260,000 distinct CDR3 sequences in the sample, around 15% were seen once. This clonotype came up a few times. The antigen is undetermined. Material for sequencing was PBMCs. The V gene is TRBV28, the J gene TRBJ2-7, with 11 nucleotides matching TRBD2. This receptor was taken from a human donor in good health (CMV status not recorded). Some clones in this sample may be carry-over from other donors' samples. CDR3 sequence: CASGTSGGPYEQYF. The DNA for the CDR3 is TGTGCCAGCGGGACTAGCGGAGGGCCCTACGAGCAGTACTTC.